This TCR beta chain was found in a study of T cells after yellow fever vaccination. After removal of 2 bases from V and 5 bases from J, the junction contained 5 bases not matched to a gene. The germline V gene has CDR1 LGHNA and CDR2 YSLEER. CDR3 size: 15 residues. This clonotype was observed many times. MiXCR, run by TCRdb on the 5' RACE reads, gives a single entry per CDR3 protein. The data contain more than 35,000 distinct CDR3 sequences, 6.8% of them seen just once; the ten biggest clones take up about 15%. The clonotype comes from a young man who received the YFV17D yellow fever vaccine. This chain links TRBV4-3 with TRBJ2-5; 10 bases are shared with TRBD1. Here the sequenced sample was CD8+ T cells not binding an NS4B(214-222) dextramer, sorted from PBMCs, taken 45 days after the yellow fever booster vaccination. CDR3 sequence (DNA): TGCGCCAGCAGCCAATACCGGGACAGGGGCGAGACCCAGTACTTC. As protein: CASSQYRDRGETQYF.